The 29 T cell receptor beta chains below were found in one sample sequenced in a study of T cells in Graves' hyperthyroidism and ophthalmopathy. What was amplified from RNA transcripts were TCR beta CDR3 regions. The TCR CDR3 was amplified in a first-round RT-PCR using the HTBI primer set. TCRdb recomputed calls from the multiplex PCR reads with MiXCR, one row per CDR3 protein. The sample records under 750,000 distinct CDR3 sequences, around 19% being singletons. The sample consisted of blood. The receptors come from a woman aged 45-65 years with Graves' hyperthyroidism that later progressed to Graves' ophthalmopathy.

Only one count was recorded for this clonotype. A read error may account for a junction end that differs from germline. The V call is TRBV5-6, the J call TRBJ1-5; D gene uncertain. Germline values: CDR1 SGHDT, CDR2 YYEEEE. The CDR3 length is 13 residues. The CDR3 region has the DNA TGTGCCGGCAGCACGGTGGGGAATCAGCCCCAGCATTTT. Amino acid sequence: CAGSTVGNQPQHF.

This clonotype appeared many times. The rearrangement joins TRBV30 to TRBJ2-2; TRBD1 agrees at 9 bases. Germline V lookup: CDR1 GTSNPN, CDR2 SVGIG (reference sequence). The CDR3 spans 14 residues. The trim removed 3 bases at V and 1 base at J, leaving 0 bases unmatched. CDR3 nucleotides: TGTGCCTGGAGGGGACAGGGGAACACCGGGGAGCTGTTTTTT. Protein: CAWRGQGNTGELFF.

This clonotype has a count of ten or more. The chain couples TRBV11-1 to TRBJ1-6; TRBD1 is a possible D gene (6 bases). The V end lost 1 base, the J end lost 7 bases, and 11 bases lay between the germline ends. Germline values: CDR1 SGHAT, CDR2 FQDESV (reference sequence). CDR3 size: 15 residues. In DNA, the CDR3 is TGTGCCAGCAGCTTAGGTGGACAGACAAATTCACCCCTCCACTTT. Amino acids: CASSLGGQTNSPLHF.

The table lists this clonotype with many counts. The chain employs TRBV5-1 and TRBJ2-3; D is ambiguous. V shed 0 bases and J shed 4 bases, with 12 bases lying between them. Per germline, CDR1 SGHRS and CDR2 YFSETQ. This CDR3 has 15 residues. The CDR3 bases are TGCGCCAGCAGCTTGGCCTTGAGTAGTTCAGATACGCAGTATTTT. It translates to CASSLALSSSDTQYF.

This chain uses TRBV7-9 with TRBJ1-2; D gene uncertain. The V gene lost 1 base and the J gene lost 5 bases, with 11 bases spanning the gap. The CDR3 runs to 14 residues. The germline CDR1 and CDR2 sequences are SEHNR and FQNEAQ (reference sequence). The CDR3 coding sequence is TGTGCCAGCAGCTTAGTGGCCGCTAGTTATGGCTACACCTTC. As protein: CASSLVAASYGYTF.

Only a few counts were recorded for this clonotype. The V gene is TRBV27, the J gene TRBJ1-5, with 7 bases matching TRBD1. This CDR3 region has 14 residues. The V gene's germline CDR1 is MNHEY and CDR2 SMNVEV (reference sequence). J lost 7 bases, V lost 5 bases, and 8 bases had no gene match. DNA of the CDR3: TGTGCCAGCAGTCTGGGACAGACCCAACAGCCCCAGCATTTT. This translates into CASSLGQTQQPQHF.

A remark on this clonotype: A much bigger clone sits one base away, suggesting this may be a read error. The CDR3 end shows no conserved phenylalanine or tryptophan, and so a read error is likely. V usage is TRBV5-1 and J usage is TRBJ2-3, with 8 positions matching TRBD2. CDR3 length: 14 amino acids. Germline loops: CDR1 SGHRS, CDR2 YFSETQ. Trimming cost V 4 bases and J 5 bases; bases outside gene matches: 6. The CDR3 sequence is CASSLGGAEDTQYY. Here the CDR3 DNA reads TGCGCCAGCAGCCTCGGGGGGGCCGAAGATACGCAGTATTAT.

The rearrangement joins TRBV5-1 to TRBJ1-4; D unresolved. CDR3 length: 15 amino acids. V was clipped by 6 bases and J by 2 bases, with 14 bases between them. The germline V gene has CDR1 SGHRS and CDR2 YFSETQ. The CDR3: CASKRTDGTNEKLFF. The CDR3 region has the DNA TGCGCCAGCAAGAGAACGGACGGGACTAATGAAAAACTGTTTTTT.

This clonotype was seen many times. The rearrangement uses TRBV2 and TRBJ2-2; D may be TRBD2 (5 bases). The length of the CDR3 is 17 residues. Trimming stripped 7 bases from V and 2 bases from J, with 20 bases between. The germline V gene encodes CDR1 SNHLY and CDR2 FYNNEI. The CDR3: CASTLRRQLVNTGELFF. The CDR3 DNA reads as TGTGCCAGCACCCTTCGGAGGCAGCTCGTTAACACCGGGGAGCTGTTTTTT.

The J gene is TRBJ2-7, the V gene TRBV7-3; no reliable D call. In germline, CDR1 is SGHTA, CDR2 FQGTGA. This CDR3 has 13 residues. The V end lost 1 base, the J end lost 2 bases, and 6 bases lay between the germline ends. The CDR3: CASSLNPAYEQYF. CDR3 nucleotide sequence: TGTGCCAGCAGCTTAAACCCAGCCTACGAGCAGTACTTC.

This clonotype was observed at least ten times. The chain links TRBV6-1 to TRBJ2-7; maybe TRBD1 (5 bases). The germline CDR1 and CDR2 sequences are MNHNS and SASEGT. Trimming stripped 7 bases from V and 3 bases from J, with 10 bases between. This CDR3 has 12 amino acids. The CDR3 spells CASTEDIYEQYF. The CDR3 nucleotides are TGTGCCAGCACTGAGGACATCTACGAGCAGTACTTC.

This clonotype came up a few times. J is TRBJ2-3 and V is TRBV12-3 or TRBV12-4; D is possibly TRBD2 (6 bases). V lost 5 bases and J 1 base, leaving 13 bases between the germline ends. The CDR3 consists of 15 residues. Here the CDR3 DNA reads TGTGCCAGCAGTCGCCGGGGGTTTGGCACAGATACGCAGTATTTT. It translates to CASSRRGFGTDTQYF.

This clonotype was recorded a few times. The rearrangement uses TRBV5-1 and TRBJ1-1, with TRBD1 matching over 7 bases. J lost 5 bases, V lost 3 bases, and 13 bases had no gene match. The germline V gene encodes CDR1 SGHRS and CDR2 YFSETQ. The CDR3 consists of 16 residues. The CDR3 loop reads CASSSTGTAGGTEAFF. The DNA of the CDR3 is TGCGCCAGCAGCTCAACCGGGACAGCTGGCGGGACTGAAGCTTTCTTT.

This clonotype came up many times. The CDR3 loop reads CASRPLEYGYTF. The DNA of the CDR3 is TGTGCCAGCAGGCCCCTTGAGTATGGCTACACCTTC. The chain joins TRBV2 to TRBJ1-2, with D unresolved. The CDR3 consists of 12 residues. V gave up 6 bases and J gave up 5 bases, with 10 bases separating them. Germline CDR1 SNHLY, CDR2 FYNNEI.

This clonotype was found a few times. V and J are TRBV13 and TRBJ2-5; possible D gene TRBD2, 6 bases. The CDR3 totals 14 residues. Trimming pared 5 bases from V and 3 bases from J, leaving 13 bases between. Germline CDR1 and CDR2: PRHDT and FYEKMQ (reference sequence). The CDR3 loop is CASSPPGVKETQYF. The CDR3 nucleotides read TGTGCCAGCAGCCCCCCGGGGGTCAAAGAGACCCAGTACTTC.

CDR3 nucleotides: TGTGCCAGCAGTAGTTCGATCGCCCAGCATTTT. Translated, it gives CASSSSIAQHF. The chain combines TRBV6-1 with TRBJ1-5; D is unresolved. The V end lost 5 bases, the J end lost 11 bases, and 10 bases lay between the germline ends. Germline CDR1 MNHNS, CDR2 SASEGT. The CDR3 has 11 residues.

A few counts support this clonotype. The chain is built from TRBV6-1 and TRBJ2-1, with D possibly being TRBD1 (6 bases). Trimming shortened V by 6 bases and J by 5 bases, and 17 bases separated the two germline ends. CDR1 is MNHNS and CDR2 is SASEGT in the germline V gene. The CDR3 covers 15 residues. The CDR3 spells CASSVHGTLNNEQFF. CDR3 DNA sequence: TGTGCCAGCAGCGTACACGGGACACTAAACAATGAGCAGTTCTTC.

On this clonotype itself: Its ends do not fully match the called genes, so a read error is possible. The CDR3 DNA reads TGTGCCACCAGCAGGGACGGGGAACGCACAGATACGCGGTATTTT. Translating it yields CATSRDGERTDTRYF. The chain joins TRBV15 to TRBJ2-3; a weak D match, TRBD2 (5 bases). The V gene's germline CDR1 is LNHNV and CDR2 YYDKDF (reference sequence). CDR3 size: 15 residues.

The J gene is TRBJ1-1, the V gene TRBV6-1; a possible D gene is TRBD1 (6 bases). Looked up from germline, CDR1 is MNHNS and CDR2 is SASEGT. The CDR3 is 15 residues long. V was cut by 6 bases and J by 2 bases, with 16 bases left in between. The CDR3 reads CASRTGSGVNTEAFF. CDR3 DNA: TGTGCCAGCAGGACGGGATCAGGGGTTAACACTGAAGCTTTCTTT.

The gene calls are TRBV30 and TRBJ2-4; D gene unclear. In germline, CDR1 is GTSNPN, CDR2 SVGIG (reference sequence). The CDR3 is made up of 13 amino acids. Trimming removed 3 bases from V and 6 bases from J, with 12 bases in between. The CDR3 sequence is CAWRVGVGNIQYF. The DNA of the CDR3 is TGTGCCTGGAGGGTTGGGGTGGGAAACATTCAGTACTTC. The complete variable domain, with remaining parts taken from reference TRBV30 and TRBJ2-4, reads SQTIHQWPATLVQPVGSPLSLECTVEGTSNPNLYWYRQAAGRGLQLLFYSVGIGQISSEVPQNLSASRPQDRQFILSSKKLLLSDSGFYLCAWRVGVGNIQYFGAGTRLSVL.

This chain links TRBV12-3 or TRBV12-4 with TRBJ2-2; D uncertain. V lost 5 bases to trimming and J lost 7 bases, with 8 bases between them. The CDR3 is made up of 12 amino acids. CDR3 protein: CASSRSGGELFF. For the CDR3, the DNA is TGTGCCAGCAGTCGTTCTGGCGGGGAGCTGTTTTTT.

This clonotype was counted many times. Written as DNA, the CDR3 is TGCAGTGCTAGAGACCGGGACGTCCCCTACGAGCAGTACTTC. Translating it yields CSARDRDVPYEQYF. The V and J genes are TRBV20-1 and TRBJ2-7; D possibly matches TRBD1 or TRBD2 (5 bases each). The V and J ends lost 0 bases and 2 bases respectively, with 11 bases between them. The length of the CDR3 is 14 residues. CDR1 and CDR2 (germline): DFQATT, SNEGSKA (reference sequence).

The chain recombines TRBV7-8 with TRBJ1-5, with a weak D call TRBD1 (6 bases). CDR1 and CDR2 (germline): SGHVS, FQNEAQ. CDR3 length equals 15 residues. V gave up 7 bases and J gave up 3 bases, with 16 bases separating them. The CDR3 region has the DNA TGTGCCAGCATCGAAGGGGGTAGTACCAATCAGCCCCAGCATTTT. It encodes CASIEGGSTNQPQHF.

The chain combines TRBV11-1 with TRBJ2-7; D not certain. Trimming removed 3 bases from V and 0 bases from J, with 9 bases in between. Germline CDR1 reads SGHAT; CDR2 reads FQDESV (reference sequence). The length of the CDR3 is 14 residues. CDR3 protein: CASSFIPNSYEQYF. CDR3 DNA sequence: TGTGCCAGCAGCTTCATTCCGAACTCCTACGAGCAGTACTTC.

The rearrangement links TRBV29-1 to TRBJ2-3, with D unresolved. CDR1 is SQVTM and CDR2 is ANQGSEA in the germline V gene. This CDR3 is 17 amino acids long. The germline V and J ends were trimmed by 7 bases and 1 base, with 24 bases remaining between them. DNA of the CDR3: TGCAGCGCCGAACCCCTCTCCCGGGTGGTCGGCACAGATACGCAGTATTTT. This codes for CSAEPLSRVVGTDTQYF.

This clonotype was seen repeatedly, ten times or more. This rearrangement joins TRBV11-2 to TRBJ2-4; weak D call: TRBD1 (5 bases). The V end lost 2 bases, the J end lost 6 bases, and 17 bases lay between the germline ends. CDR1 SGHAT and CDR2 FQNNGV come from the germline V gene. The CDR3 length is 16 residues. The CDR3 DNA reads TGTGCCAGCAGCTTACATTTAGGAGAAAGGGGAAACATTCAGTACTTC. Translation: CASSLHLGERGNIQYF.

V is TRBV19 and J is TRBJ1-6; 9 positions agree with TRBD1. The CDR3 is made up of 15 amino acids. In germline, CDR1 is LNHDA, CDR2 SQIVND (reference sequence). With 1 base clipped from V and 10 bases from J, the junction kept 5 bases outside the gene matches. CDR3 loop: CASSIAGQGGSPLHF. The CDR3 DNA sequence: TGTGCCAGTAGTATAGCGGGACAGGGAGGGTCACCCCTCCACTTT.

This clonotype was recorded many times. The chain uses TRBV6-1 and TRBJ1-2; TRBD1 aligns across 9 bases. Unmatched junction bases numbered 12, after V lost 5 bases and J lost 8 bases. Germline V CDR1 and CDR2: MNHNS, SASEGT. The CDR3 is 15 residues long. Here the CDR3 DNA reads TGTGCCAGCAGTCCTTTACCGGGACAGGGATACGGCTACACCTTC. Residues: CASSPLPGQGYGYTF.

This clonotype was counted ten times or more. This chain joins TRBV20-1 and TRBJ2-7; D tentatively fits TRBD1 or TRBD2 (5 bases each). Looked up from germline, CDR1 is DFQATT and CDR2 is SNEGSKA (reference sequence). The CDR3 is 13 amino acids. V was trimmed by 6 bases and J by 0 bases, leaving 12 bases between them. The CDR3 protein is CSARPGSSYEQYF. The CDR3 region has the DNA TGCAGTGCCAGACCAGGGAGCTCCTACGAGCAGTACTTC.